The 10 T cell receptor beta chains below come from one sample, sequenced in a study of blood T cell repertoires in COVID-19. Assay: immunoSEQ multiplex PCR; the TCRdb copy retains only in-frame clones and omits some. Of around 160,000 clones detected, approximately 87% appear once; the ten largest clones hold about 9.4%. Source material: peripheral blood. The receptors here all came from a woman in her 70s with COVID-19, enrolled during active disease.

In DNA, the CDR3 is TGCAGTGCTGGTGGTAATAGTGGGGGCCGGGAGACCCAGTACTTC. Translated, it gives CSAGGNSGGRETQYF. V usage is TRBV20-1 and J usage is TRBJ2-5, with D tentatively TRBD1 (6 bases). The germline V gene encodes CDR1 DFQATT and CDR2 SNEGSKA (reference sequence). Trimming removed 5 bases from V and 5 bases from J, with 21 bases in between. This CDR3 region has 15 residues.

The V call is TRBV5-5, the J call TRBJ2-2; D perhaps matches TRBD2 (6 bases). CDR1 is SGHKS and CDR2 is YYEKEE in the germline V gene (reference sequence). The length of the CDR3 is 16 residues. Trimming shortened V by 2 bases and J by 1 base, and 12 bases separated the two germline ends. CDR3 sequence (DNA): TGTGCCAGCAGCTTTAACGGGGGTGTGAACACCGGGGAGCTGTTTTTT. Encoded protein: CASSFNGGVNTGELFF.

The chain links TRBV4-2 to TRBJ2-5; 8 nucleotides match TRBD2. Trimming removed 11 bases from V and 4 bases from J; junction bases left unmatched: 6. The CDR3 consists of 12 residues. Germline V lookup: CDR1 LGHNA, CDR2 YNFKEQ. The CDR3 loop reads CASGGGGETQYF. CDR3 nucleotides: TGTGCCTCCGGGGGGGGAGGAGAGACCCAGTACTTC.

This chain connects TRBV28 to TRBJ2-3, with 8 bases fitting TRBD1. This CDR3 has 17 residues. Germline V gene lookup returns CDR1 MDHEN and CDR2 SYDVKM. With 4 bases clipped from V and 3 bases from J, the junction kept 12 bases outside the gene matches. The CDR3 bases are TGTGCCAGCAGTTCCTACGGGACAGGCCCGTTTACAGATACGCAGTATTTT. This codes for CASSSYGTGPFTDTQYF.

The rearrangement links TRBV18 to TRBJ2-2, with a weak D call TRBD2 (5 bases). The CDR3 runs to 16 residues. V was trimmed by 0 bases and J by 7 bases, leaving 15 bases between them. Germline V gene sequence: CDR1 KGHSH, CDR2 LQKENI. CDR3 protein: CASSPPFVASGGELFF. Here the CDR3 DNA reads TGTGCCAGCTCACCACCGTTCGTAGCGTCGGGCGGGGAGCTGTTTTTT.

This clone appeared a few times. The chain joins TRBV11-1 to TRBJ2-2; possibly TRBD2 for D (5 bases). V was trimmed by 6 bases and J by 8 bases, leaving 19 bases between them. This CDR3 is 15 amino acids long. Germline CDR1 SGHAT, CDR2 FQDESV (reference sequence). CDR3: CASRFRRGSPGELFF. The CDR3 coding sequence is TGTGCCAGCAGATTCCGTCGGGGTAGTCCGGGGGAGCTGTTTTTT.

J is TRBJ2-7 and V is TRBV27; D possibly corresponds to TRBD1 (5 bases). This CDR3 is built from 14 residues. Trimming shortened V by 3 bases and J by 2 bases, and 11 bases separated the two germline ends. The germline gives CDR1 MNHEY, CDR2 SMNVEV (reference sequence). This chain's CDR3 is CASSFLDKTYEQYF. The CDR3 DNA sequence: TGTGCCAGCAGTTTCTTGGACAAAACCTACGAGCAGTACTTC.

This chain joins TRBV3-1 (or the pseudogene TRBV3-2) and TRBJ2-2, with a weak D call TRBD2 (5 bases). The V gene's germline CDR1 is LGHDT and CDR2 YNNKEL (reference sequence). The CDR3 sequence is 15 residues long. V lost 1 base, J lost 4 bases, and 10 bases lay in between. The CDR3 DNA reads TGTGCCAGCAGCCAAGTACTCCGGGGCACCGGGGAGCTGTTTTTT. Translated: CASSQVLRGTGELFF.

This chain connects TRBV5-1 to TRBJ1-3, with TRBD1 matching over 7 bases. J was trimmed by 3 bases and V by 4 bases; bases with no gene match: 4. The CDR3 is 14 amino acids. Germline CDR1 is SGHRS and CDR2 is YFSETQ. The CDR3 loop reads CASSRGQVGNTIYF. The CDR3 coding sequence is TGCGCCAGCAGCCGCGGACAGGTTGGAAACACCATATATTTT.

This chain uses TRBV18 with TRBJ1-4; no reliable D call. CDR1 is KGHSH, CDR2 LQKENI, per germline. The CDR3 extends over 15 amino acids. V was pared by 2 bases and J by 6 bases, with 13 bases between. CDR3 amino acids: CASSPGPANYEKLFF. CDR3 DNA sequence: TGTGCCAGCTCACCAGGGCCGGCAAACTATGAAAAACTGTTTTTT.